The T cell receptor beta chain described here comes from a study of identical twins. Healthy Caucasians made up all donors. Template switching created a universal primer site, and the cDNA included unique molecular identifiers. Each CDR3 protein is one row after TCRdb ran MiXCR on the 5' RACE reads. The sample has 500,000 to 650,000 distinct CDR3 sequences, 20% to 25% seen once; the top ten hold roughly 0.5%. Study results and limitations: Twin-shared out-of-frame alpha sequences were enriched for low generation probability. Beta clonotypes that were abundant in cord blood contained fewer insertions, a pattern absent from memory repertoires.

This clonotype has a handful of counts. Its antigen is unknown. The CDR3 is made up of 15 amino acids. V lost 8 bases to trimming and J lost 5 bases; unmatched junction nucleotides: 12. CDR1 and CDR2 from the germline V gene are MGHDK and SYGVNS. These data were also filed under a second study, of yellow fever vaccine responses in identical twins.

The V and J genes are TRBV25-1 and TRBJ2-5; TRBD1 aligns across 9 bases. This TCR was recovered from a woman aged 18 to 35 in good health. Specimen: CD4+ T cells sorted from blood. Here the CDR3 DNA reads TGTGCCAGCTCGGGACAGGGAATTCTTGAGGAGACCCAGTACTTC. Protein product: CASSGQGILEETQYF.